Following are 27 T cell receptor beta chains from one sample sequenced in a study of T cell repertoires in cytomegalovirus infection. TCRdb ran MiXCR on the reads and lists one entry per CDR3 protein. This repertoire shows approximately 100,000 distinct CDR3 sequences, around 40% found once; its top ten account for around 70%. For these receptors, no antigen is known. Source: CD8+ T cells from cultured PBMCs, taken from culture after CMV antigen stimulation. The receptors stem from a human donor in good health (CMV status not recorded). Some clones in this sample may be carry-over from other donors' samples.

The rearrangement uses TRBV28 and TRBJ2-2, with 10 bases identical to TRBD2. CDR1 MDHEN and CDR2 SYDVKM come from the germline V gene. V shed 5 bases, J shed 2 bases, and the junction held 8 bases outside the gene matches. This CDR3 spans 17 amino acids. This CDR3 is CASSPRTSGSNTGELFF. The CDR3 bases are TGTGCCAGCAGTCCAAGGACTAGCGGATCTAACACCGGGGAGCTGTTTTTT.

The chain employs TRBV7-6 and TRBJ2-1, with D possibly matching TRBD1 (5 bases). CDR3 length equals 16 residues. CDR1 and CDR2 from the germline V gene are SGHVS and FNYEAQ. Deletions cut 5 bases from V and 6 bases from J, with 20 bases between. CDR3 DNA sequence: TGTGCCAGCAGCCCTACCAGGGCGTGGGGTAGCAATGAGCAGTTCTTC. It codes for CASSPTRAWGSNEQFF.

This clonotype was recorded at least ten times. The chain recombines TRBV6-5 with TRBJ2-1; TRBD1 matches at 7 bases. The V gene end was trimmed by 0 bases and the J gene end by 7 bases; junction bases not matched to a gene: 9. The CDR3 consists of 16 residues. CDR1 and CDR2 from the germline V gene are MNHEY and SVGAGI. CDR3 coding DNA: TGTGCCAGCAGTTACTCGAGGGGGACAGTACGGAATGAGCAGTTCTTC. Its translation is CASSYSRGTVRNEQFF.

CDR3 sequence: CASSSQFGGSDGYTF. The CDR3 nucleotides read TGTGCCAGCAGCTCCCAATTTGGGGGATCGGATGGCTACACCTTC. V gene TRBV7-6 combines with J gene TRBJ1-2; weak D call: TRBD1 (5 bases). V was clipped by 4 bases and J by 6 bases, with 18 bases between them. Germline loops: CDR1 SGHVS, CDR2 FNYEAQ. The CDR3 is made up of 15 amino acids.

CDR3 in amino acids: CASSSTLHHEQFF. In DNA, the CDR3 is TGTGCCAGCAGTTCCACCCTACACCATGAGCAGTTCTTC. The rearrangement joins TRBV12-3 or TRBV12-4 to TRBJ2-1; D gene unclear. V was trimmed by 4 bases and J by 8 bases, leaving 12 bases between them. CDR3 length equals 13 residues.

This clonotype is judged medium-sized. The V and J genes are TRBV7-2 and TRBJ2-5; TRBD2 matches 9 bases. After removal of 6 bases from V and 5 bases from J, the junction contained 7 bases not matched to a gene. Germline values: CDR1 SGHTA, CDR2 FQGNSA. This CDR3 has 14 residues. In DNA, the CDR3 is TGTGCCAGCAGGCGTGGCGGGGGGGCGGAGACCCAGTACTTC. Protein: CASRRGGGAETQYF.

The chain is built from TRBV28 and TRBJ1-2; possibly TRBD1 for D (6 bases). The CDR3 totals 13 residues. Germline lookup yields CDR1 MDHEN and CDR2 SYDVKM. V lost 6 bases, J lost 7 bases, and 15 bases lay in between. The CDR3 is CASSPGAEVGYTF. CDR3 DNA sequence: TGTGCCAGCAGCCCAGGGGCCGAGGTTGGCTACACCTTC.

Written as DNA, the CDR3 is TGTGCCAGTAGTCAGGGGGCAGATACGCAGTATTTT. It encodes CASSQGADTQYF. The rearrangement uses TRBV19 and TRBJ2-3; 7 positions match TRBD1. The CDR3 sequence is 12 residues long. V shed 5 bases and J 4 bases; nucleotides not matched to a gene: 0. Germline V lookup: CDR1 LNHDA, CDR2 SQIVND (reference sequence).

The genes are TRBV2 and TRBJ2-2, with D unresolved. This CDR3 has 15 residues. Germline V lookup: CDR1 SNHLY, CDR2 FYNNEI. Trimming removed 3 bases at V and 4 bases at J, with 12 bases between. In DNA, the CDR3 is TGTGCCAGCAGTGATCTCCCGAGGTTCACCGGGGAGCTGTTTTTT. It codes for CASSDLPRFTGELFF.

The CDR3 DNA reads as TGTGCCAGCAGCTCCCCGGGACAGGGGGCCCCACTGGGGAATGAAAAACTGTTTTTT. It yields the protein CASSSPGQGAPLGNEKLFF. This rearrangement joins TRBV7-6 to TRBJ1-4; 12 nucleotides line up with TRBD1. J lost 5 bases, V lost 4 bases, and 14 bases had no gene match. Germline loops: CDR1 SGHVS, CDR2 FNYEAQ. The CDR3 runs 19 residues.

V is TRBV2 and J is TRBJ2-1; no firm D call. This CDR3 is 12 amino acids long. CDR1 SNHLY and CDR2 FYNNEI come from the germline V gene. Trimming left V 7 bases short and J 4 bases short, with 8 bases between. The CDR3 DNA follows: TGTGCCAGCACTCAGTCTTACAATGAGCAGTTCTTC. It is translated as CASTQSYNEQFF.

V and J are TRBV5-3 and TRBJ2-5; D is perhaps TRBD1 or TRBD2 (5 bases each). TRBV5-3 is assigned to the ORF class and has an uncertain function. This CDR3 is 14 amino acids long. Trimming shortened V by 8 bases and J by 5 bases, and 19 bases separated the two germline ends. In DNA form, the CDR3 reads TGTGCCAGCAGTTCGGGGCTGGCGTGGGAGACCCAGTACTTC. Its protein is CASSSGLAWETQYF.

This clonotype turned up a few times. The chain joins TRBV7-6 to TRBJ2-3; 9 bases are a match to TRBD2. This CDR3 comprises 16 residues. CDR1 is SGHVS and CDR2 is FNYEAQ in the germline V gene. Trimming at V came to 1 base and at J to 6 bases, leaving 8 bases not matched to a gene. The chain's CDR3 is CASSLEGGGALDTQYF. CDR3 sequence (DNA): TGTGCCAGCAGCTTAGAGGGCGGGGGGGCTTTGGATACGCAGTATTTT.

This chain uses TRBV29-1 with TRBJ2-5, with TRBD1 as a possible D gene (6 bases). The CDR3 consists of 13 residues. Germline loops: CDR1 SQVTM, CDR2 ANQGSEA. V lost 7 bases to trimming and J lost 2 bases, with 14 bases between them. CDR3 protein: CSAPGQNQETQYF. The CDR3, as DNA: TGCAGCGCTCCGGGACAAAATCAAGAGACCCAGTACTTC.

The rearrangement uses TRBV19 and TRBJ1-5, with TRBD1 matching over 7 bases. Unmatched junction bases numbered 10, after V lost 6 bases and J lost 5 bases. CDR3 length: 15 residues. Germline values: CDR1 LNHDA, CDR2 SQIVND (reference sequence). This CDR3 reads CASRDEGQGDQPQHF. In nucleotides, the CDR3 is TGTGCCAGTAGGGACGAGGGCCAGGGGGATCAGCCCCAGCATTTT.

This chain uses TRBV20-1 with TRBJ2-1, with a tentative D call TRBD2 (6 bases). The germline CDR1 and CDR2 sequences are DFQATT and SNEGSKA (reference sequence). V was clipped by 0 bases and J by 7 bases, with 10 bases between them. The CDR3 extends over 13 amino acids. CDR3 nucleotides: TGCAGTGCTAGAGATATGGGGAGGAATGAGCAGTTCTTC. Residues: CSARDMGRNEQFF.

In this sample, this clonotype turned up a few times. The V call is TRBV29-1, the J call TRBJ1-5; no clear D gene. V was clipped by 4 bases and J by 11 bases, with 15 bases between them. The germline CDR1 and CDR2 sequences are SQVTM and ANQGSEA. The CDR3 length is 12 residues. The CDR3 bases are TGCAGCGTTGTAGATTTAGGCCAGACCCAGCATTTT. It codes for CSVVDLGQTQHF.

V is TRBV5-1 and J is TRBJ2-5, with unresolved D. With 3 bases removed from V and 2 bases from J, the gap between germline ends came to 5 bases. CDR1 is SGHRS, CDR2 YFSETQ, per germline. This CDR3 spans 12 amino acids. DNA of the CDR3: TGCGCCAGCAGCTCCCGGCAAGAGACCCAGTACTTC. It yields the protein CASSSRQETQYF.

This rearrangement joins TRBV7-3 to TRBJ2-1, with D possibly called TRBD1 or TRBD2 (6 bases each). Trimming stripped 1 base from V and 6 bases from J, with 13 bases between. This CDR3 is built from 15 residues. Per the germline V gene, CDR1 is SGHTA and CDR2 is FQGTGA. The CDR3 sequence: CASSLSQGRLNEQFF. DNA of the CDR3: TGTGCCAGCAGCTTAAGTCAGGGGAGGCTCAATGAGCAGTTCTTC.

This chain links TRBV20-1 with TRBJ2-7, with TRBD1 matching 9 bases. V gave up 0 bases and J gave up 4 bases; unmatched junction bases: 4. This CDR3 contains 14 residues. Per germline, CDR1 DFQATT and CDR2 SNEGSKA (reference sequence). CDR3 nucleotides: TGCAGTGCTAGAGACCAGACAGGGGGGTACGAGCAGTACTTC. Its translation: CSARDQTGGYEQYF.

This clonotype was seen a few times. This chain links TRBV7-6 with TRBJ2-1, with D unresolved. The germline V gene has CDR1 SGHVS and CDR2 FNYEAQ. The CDR3 sequence is 13 residues long. V shed 5 bases and J shed 8 bases, with 13 bases lying between them. The CDR3 loop reads CASSPVGRDEQFF. The DNA for the CDR3 is TGTGCCAGCAGCCCAGTCGGCCGGGATGAGCAGTTCTTC.

The chain's CDR3 is CASLSGYTF. The CDR3 nucleotides are TGTGCCAGCTTGAGTGGCTACACCTTC. The chain carries TRBV2 and TRBJ1-2, with D unresolved. The CDR3 spans 9 residues. From germline, CDR1 is SNHLY and CDR2 FYNNEI. Trimming took 8 bases from V and 7 from J, leaving 5 bases between them.

This clonotype occurred a few times. This chain connects TRBV7-8 to TRBJ2-6, with D tentatively TRBD1 or TRBD2 (5 bases each). This CDR3 contains 18 residues. V was clipped by 1 base and J by 0 bases, with 13 bases between them. Germline V gives CDR1 SGHVS, CDR2 FQNEAQ. The CDR3 coding sequence is TGTGCCAGCAGCTTAGACGGGGCAGGTCTCTCTGGGGCCAACGTCCTGACTTTC. As protein: CASSLDGAGLSGANVLTF.

This clonotype was recorded a few times. The V and J genes are TRBV27 and TRBJ1-5; D uncertain. Trimming left V 2 bases short and J 0 bases short, with 8 bases between. Per the germline V gene, CDR1 is MNHEY and CDR2 is SMNVEV (reference sequence). This CDR3 spans 15 amino acids. The CDR3 DNA is TGTGCCAGCAGTTTAACTTCTAATAGCAATCAGCCCCAGCATTTT. This translates into CASSLTSNSNQPQHF.

The chain recombines TRBV27 with TRBJ1-1, with 7 bases matching TRBD1. J gave up 5 bases and V 8 bases, and 8 bases lay outside the gene matches. The CDR3 loop spans 13 amino acids. The V gene's germline CDR1 is MNHEY and CDR2 SMNVEV (reference sequence). CDR3 coding DNA: TGTGCCAGCTTCCAGGGGGGGGGGACTGAAGCTTTCTTT. Protein: CASFQGGGTEAFF.

This clonotype was seen at least ten times. V is TRBV4-1 and J is TRBJ2-2; 12 nucleotides agree with TRBD2. Trimming at V came to 4 bases and at J to 2 bases, leaving 11 bases not matched to a gene. The CDR3 runs to 19 residues. The germline CDR1 and CDR2 sequences are MGHRA and YSYEKL. As DNA, the CDR3 is TGCGCCAGCAGCCTCCAGGCCCTAGCGGGGGGGTTAAACACCGGGGAGCTGTTTTTT. The encoded protein is CASSLQALAGGLNTGELFF.

CDR3 DNA: TGTGCCAGCAGTTACAGCAGTATCCATGAGCAGTTCTTC. It translates to CASSYSSIHEQFF. The chain is built from TRBV6-5 and TRBJ2-1; D not resolved. The CDR3 consists of 13 residues. Per germline, CDR1 MNHEY and CDR2 SVGAGI. V lost 2 bases and J 8 bases, leaving 10 bases between the germline ends.